This is a list of T cell receptor beta chains from one sample in a study of T cells after yellow fever vaccination. TCRdb ran MiXCR on the 5' RACE reads and lists one entry per CDR3 protein. The sample contains under 300,000 distinct CDR3 sequences, around 6.7% of which appear only once. The sample here was CD4+ T cells sorted from PBMCs, taken on the day of the yellow fever booster vaccination. All receptors come from a man aged 25 to 40 who received the YFV17D yellow fever vaccine. Each CDR3 is given with its conserved first and last residue. The order of the fields is CDR3 protein, CDR3 DNA, D gene, V gene, CDR3 length, clone size, J gene. A D gene is named only where the DNA matches it firmly. Not all rows give a size; the values are once, few, many and, for expanded clones, a class.

CATGHNEQFF | TGTGCCACGGGACACAATGAGCAGTTCTTC | . | TRBV7-9 | 10 | many | TRBJ2-1
CATSDSRRAGGELFF | TGTGCCACCAGTGACTCCCGGAGGGCCGGCGGGGAGCTGTTTTTT | . | TRBV24-1 | 15 | many | TRBJ2-2
CAISETQMVLNEQFF | TGTGCCATCAGTGAAACACAGATGGTCCTCAATGAGCAGTTCTTC | . | TRBV10-3 | 15 | . | TRBJ2-1
CATSREPGKHNEQFF | TGTGCCACCAGCAGAGAACCAGGGAAGCACAATGAGCAGTTCTTC | . | TRBV15 | 15 | . | TRBJ2-1
CASSTRQWTGAYNEQFF | TGTGCCAGCAGCACCCGTCAGTGGACAGGGGCCTACAATGAGCAGTTCTTC | TRBD1 | TRBV9 | 17 | . | TRBJ2-1
CSARDVGNSPLHF | TGCAGTGCTAGAGACGTTGGAAATTCACCCCTCCACTTT | . | TRBV20-1 | 13 | few | TRBJ1-6
CASSRRGGSEAFF | TGTGCCAGCAGCCGACGAGGGGGCTCTGAAGCTTTCTTT | TRBD1 | TRBV3-1 | 13 | few | TRBJ1-1
CASSLGGVSEKLFF | TGCGCCAGCAGCTTGGGTGGGGTTTCGGAAAAACTGTTTTTT | . | TRBV5-1 | 14 | . | TRBJ1-4
CASSFNGETQYF | TGTGCCAGCAGTTTCAACGGAGAGACCCAGTACTTC | . | TRBV27 | 12 | . | TRBJ2-5
CASSPGRQSTDTQYF | TGTGCCAGCAGCCCTGGACGGCAGAGCACAGATACGCAGTATTTT | . | TRBV7-6 | 15 | few | TRBJ2-3
CSAREVTGVAGYTF | TGCAGTGCTAGAGAAGTCACAGGGGTAGCTGGCTACACCTTC | TRBD1 | TRBV20-1 | 14 | . | TRBJ1-2
CSVGSGASTDTQYF | TGCAGCGTTGGGTCAGGAGCTAGCACAGATACGCAGTATTTT | . | TRBV29-1 | 14 | few | TRBJ2-3
CASSPTGWYEQYF | TGTGCCAGCAGCCCGACAGGGTGGTACGAGCAGTACTTC | TRBD1 | TRBV7-2 | 13 | many | TRBJ2-7
CASSLPGDDEQFF | TGTGCCAGCAGCTTACCCGGGGACGATGAGCAGTTCTTC | . | TRBV7-6 | 13 | many | TRBJ2-1
CASSVTYGPYNEQFF | TGTGCCAGCAGCGTCACCTACGGCCCCTACAATGAGCAGTTCTTC | . | TRBV7-2 | 15 | . | TRBJ2-1
CAWSDGGGTQYF | TGTGCCTGGAGTGATGGGGGTGGAACGCAGTATTTT | . | TRBV30 | 12 | . | TRBJ2-3
CSARSPLHQETQYF | TGCAGTGCTAGAAGCCCGCTCCACCAAGAGACCCAGTACTTC | . | TRBV20-1 | 14 | few | TRBJ2-5
CASSPRLLTANSPLHF | TGTGCCAGCTCACCACGCTTACTTACGGCGAACTCACCCCTCCACTTT | . | TRBV18 | 16 | few | TRBJ1-6
CASSGTSREFYEQYF | TGTGCCAGCAGCGGGACTAGCCGTGAATTCTACGAGCAGTACTTC | TRBD2 | TRBV5-4 | 15 | . | TRBJ2-7
CAWSTSGGYNEQFF | TGTGCCTGGAGTACGAGCGGGGGCTACAATGAGCAGTTCTTC | TRBD2 | TRBV30 | 14 | . | TRBJ2-1
CASQRAGVGDTQYF | TGTGCCAGCCAGAGAGCGGGAGTGGGAGATACGCAGTATTTT | TRBD2 | TRBV2 | 14 | many | TRBJ2-3
CATQPAGFHEQYF | TGTGCCACCCAGCCTGCAGGGTTCCACGAGCAGTACTTC | . | TRBV24-1 | 13 | many | TRBJ2-7
CASTTPGLEATQYF | TGTGCCAGCACCACCCCCGGACTAGAGGCGACCCAGTACTTC | TRBD2 | TRBV2 | 14 | many | TRBJ2-5
CASSLVVTGELFF | TGTGCCAGCAGTTTAGTTGTTACCGGGGAGCTGTTTTTT | . | TRBV12-3/TRBV12-4 | 13 | many | TRBJ2-2
CASSLRGLDREQFF | TGTGCCAGCAGCTTAAGGGGACTGGATCGAGAGCAGTTCTTC | . | TRBV7-3 | 14 | few | TRBJ2-1
CASSPNTYEQYF | TGTGCCAGCAGCCCCAACACCTACGAGCAGTACTTC | . | TRBV12-3/TRBV12-4 | 12 | . | TRBJ2-7
CASSARTSRYF | TGTGCCAGCAGCGCCAGGACTAGTAGGTACTTC | . | TRBV21-1 | 11 | . | TRBJ2-7
CSARGVRTSGSIRSGEQFF | TGCAGTGCTAGAGGAGTCCGGACTAGCGGGAGCATTAGGTCGGGGGAGCAGTTCTTC | TRBD2 | TRBV20-1 | 19 | few | TRBJ2-1
CASSREGANVLTF | TGCGCCAGCAGCCGAGAGGGGGCCAACGTCCTGACTTTC | . | TRBV5-1 | 13 | . | TRBJ2-6
CASSPQGAYKPGANVLTF | TGTGCCAGCAGCCCACAGGGGGCGTATAAACCTGGGGCCAACGTCCTGACTTTC | TRBD1 | TRBV27 | 18 | . | TRBJ2-6
CSASGLAGVNSYNEQFF | TGCAGTGCTAGTGGCCTAGCGGGAGTTAACTCCTACAATGAGCAGTTCTTC | TRBD2 | TRBV20-1 | 17 | . | TRBJ2-1
CASSLPGRAYEQYF | TGTGCCAGCAGCTTGCCAGGGAGGGCCTACGAGCAGTACTTC | TRBD2 | TRBV5-4 | 14 | few | TRBJ2-7
CASDRGYNSPLHF | TGTGCCAGCGACAGGGGTTATAATTCACCCCTCCACTTT | TRBD1 | TRBV7-9 | 13 | . | TRBJ1-6
CSARDQEGYQETQYF | TGCAGTGCTAGAGATCAGGAGGGATACCAAGAGACCCAGTACTTC | . | TRBV20-1 | 15 | . | TRBJ2-5
CASSPDTGENTEAFF | TGTGCCAGCAGTCCAGATACGGGGGAGAACACTGAAGCTTTCTTT | . | TRBV12-3/TRBV12-4 | 15 | . | TRBJ1-1
CASSPVTGGQETQYF | TGCGCCAGCAGTCCCGTTACAGGGGGGCAAGAGACCCAGTACTTC | TRBD1 | TRBV5-1 | 15 | many | TRBJ2-5
CAAQEPGSYNSPLHF | TGTGCCGCACAGGAGCCCGGCTCCTATAATTCACCCCTCCACTTT | . | TRBV10-3 | 15 | few | TRBJ1-6
CASSITGDTGELFF | TGTGCCAGCTCCATTACAGGGGACACCGGGGAGCTGTTTTTT | TRBD1 | TRBV7-2 | 14 | few | TRBJ2-2
CASSKQGSGAKNIQYF | TGTGCCAGCAGCAAGCAGGGATCTGGGGCCAAAAACATTCAGTACTTC | . | TRBV28 | 16 | many | TRBJ2-4
CASSPPGLAGGTGELFF | TGTGCCAGCAGCCCCCCGGGACTAGCGGGAGGCACCGGGGAGCTGTTTTTT | TRBD2 | TRBV7-3 | 17 | . | TRBJ2-2
CASSRLTGEEAFF | TGTGCCAGCAGCAGATTAACAGGGGAGGAAGCTTTCTTT | TRBD1 | TRBV3-1 | 13 | many | TRBJ1-1
CASSVEPTDTQYF | TGTGCCAGCAGCGTAGAACCCACAGATACGCAGTATTTT | . | TRBV9 | 13 | many | TRBJ2-3
CASRPTSGAYEQYF | TGCGCCAGCAGGCCCACTAGCGGGGCTTACGAGCAGTACTTC | TRBD2 | TRBV5-1 | 14 | many | TRBJ2-7
CASSLVSYGYTF | TGTGCCAGCAGTTTAGTATCCTATGGCTACACCTTC | . | TRBV28 | 12 | . | TRBJ1-2
CAWSNRGLASYEQYF | TGTGCCTGGAGCAACCGAGGACTAGCCTCCTACGAGCAGTACTTC | TRBD2 | TRBV30 | 15 | . | TRBJ2-7
CSARDTAGPTPQFF | TGCAGTGCTAGAGATACGGCGGGACCCACCCCCCAGTTCTTC | . | TRBV20-1 | 14 | . | TRBJ2-1